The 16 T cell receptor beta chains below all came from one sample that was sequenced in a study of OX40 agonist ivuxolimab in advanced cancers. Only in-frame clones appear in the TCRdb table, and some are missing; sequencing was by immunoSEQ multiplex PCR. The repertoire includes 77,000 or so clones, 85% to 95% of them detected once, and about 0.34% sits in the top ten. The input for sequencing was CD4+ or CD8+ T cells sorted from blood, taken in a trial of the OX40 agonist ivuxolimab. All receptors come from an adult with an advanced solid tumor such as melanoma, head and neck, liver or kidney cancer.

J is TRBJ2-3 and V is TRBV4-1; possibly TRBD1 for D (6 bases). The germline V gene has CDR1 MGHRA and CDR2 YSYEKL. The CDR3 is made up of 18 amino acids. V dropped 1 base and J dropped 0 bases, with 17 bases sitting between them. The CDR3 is CASSQAGFGTRSTDTQYF. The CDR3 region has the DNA TGCGCCAGCAGCCAAGCGGGGTTTGGGACACGTAGCACAGATACGCAGTATTTT.

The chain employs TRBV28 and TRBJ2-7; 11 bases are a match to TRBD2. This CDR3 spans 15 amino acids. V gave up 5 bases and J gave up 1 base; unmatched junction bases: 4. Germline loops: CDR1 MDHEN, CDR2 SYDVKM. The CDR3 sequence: CASSETSGKSYEQYF. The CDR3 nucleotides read TGTGCCAGCAGTGAGACTAGCGGGAAGTCCTACGAGCAGTACTTC.

This CDR3 reads CASRPGTGNGYTF. CDR3 in DNA: TGTGCCAGCAGGCCCGGGACAGGGAATGGCTACACCTTC. The chain has TRBV28 and TRBJ1-2, with 9 bases identical to TRBD1. J gave up 6 bases and V 6 bases, and 5 bases lay outside the gene matches. Germline lookup yields CDR1 MDHEN and CDR2 SYDVKM. The CDR3 is made up of 13 amino acids.

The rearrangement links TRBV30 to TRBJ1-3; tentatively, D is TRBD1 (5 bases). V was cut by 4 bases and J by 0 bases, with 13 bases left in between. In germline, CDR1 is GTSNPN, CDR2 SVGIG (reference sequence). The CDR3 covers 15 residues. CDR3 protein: CAWTPTDLSGNTIYF. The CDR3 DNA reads TGTGCCTGGACCCCGACAGATCTCTCTGGAAACACCATATATTTT. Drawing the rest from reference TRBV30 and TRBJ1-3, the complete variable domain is SQTIHQWPATLVQPVGSPLSLECTVEGTSNPNLYWYRQAAGRGLQLLFYSVGIGQISSEVPQNLSASRPQDRQFILSSKKLLLSDSGFYLCAWTPTDLSGNTIYFGEGSWLTVV.

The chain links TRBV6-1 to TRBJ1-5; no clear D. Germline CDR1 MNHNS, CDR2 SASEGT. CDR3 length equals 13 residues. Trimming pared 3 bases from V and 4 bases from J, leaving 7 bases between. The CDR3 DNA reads TGTGCCAGCAGTGACGGGGTTAATCAGCCCCAGCATTTT. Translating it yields CASSDGVNQPQHF.

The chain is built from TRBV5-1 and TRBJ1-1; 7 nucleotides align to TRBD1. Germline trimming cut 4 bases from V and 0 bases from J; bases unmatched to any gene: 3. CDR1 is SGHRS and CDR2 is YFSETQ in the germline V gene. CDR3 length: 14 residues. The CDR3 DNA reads TGCGCCAGCAGCGGGGGACAGATGAACACTGAAGCTTTCTTT. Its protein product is CASSGGQMNTEAFF. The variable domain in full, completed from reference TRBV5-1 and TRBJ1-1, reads KAGVTQTPRYLIKTRGQQVTLSCSPISGHRSVSWYQQTPGQGLQFLFEYFSETQRNKGNFPGRFSGRQFSNSRSEMNVSTLELGDSALYLCASSGGQMNTEAFFGQGTRLTVV.

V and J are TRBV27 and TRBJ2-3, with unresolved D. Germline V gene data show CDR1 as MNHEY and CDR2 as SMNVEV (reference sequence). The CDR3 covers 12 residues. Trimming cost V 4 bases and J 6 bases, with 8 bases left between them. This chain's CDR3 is CASSSYGDTQYF. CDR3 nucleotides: TGTGCCAGCAGTTCATACGGTGATACGCAGTATTTT.

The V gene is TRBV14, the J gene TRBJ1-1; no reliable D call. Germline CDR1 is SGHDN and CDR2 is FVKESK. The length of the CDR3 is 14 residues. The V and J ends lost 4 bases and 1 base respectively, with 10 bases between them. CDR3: CASSPRGPNTEAFF. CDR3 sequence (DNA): TGTGCCAGCAGCCCCCGAGGCCCGAACACTGAAGCTTTCTTT.

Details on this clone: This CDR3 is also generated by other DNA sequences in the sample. In DNA, the CDR3 is TGTGCCAGCAGTTACTCGATCCCGCCGAACACTGAAGCTTTCTTT. This gives the protein CASSYSIPPNTEAFF. The rearrangement uses TRBV6-5 and TRBJ1-1, with no clear D. The CDR3 covers 15 residues. V shed 0 bases and J shed 1 base, with 9 bases lying between them. Germline V CDR1 and CDR2: MNHEY, SVGAGI.

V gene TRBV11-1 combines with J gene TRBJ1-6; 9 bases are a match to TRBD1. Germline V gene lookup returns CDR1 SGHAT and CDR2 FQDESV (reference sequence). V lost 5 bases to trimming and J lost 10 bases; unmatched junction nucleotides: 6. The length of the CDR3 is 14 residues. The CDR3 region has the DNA TGTGCCAGCAGCAAGGGACAGGGAGGCTCACCCCTCCACTTT. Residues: CASSKGQGGSPLHF.

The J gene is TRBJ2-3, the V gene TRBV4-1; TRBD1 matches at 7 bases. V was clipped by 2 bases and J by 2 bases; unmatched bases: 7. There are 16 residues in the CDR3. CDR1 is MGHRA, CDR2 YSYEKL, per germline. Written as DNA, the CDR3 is TGCGCCAGCAGCCAATCGGGACAGAAGTACACAGATACGCAGTATTTT. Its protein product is CASSQSGQKYTDTQYF.

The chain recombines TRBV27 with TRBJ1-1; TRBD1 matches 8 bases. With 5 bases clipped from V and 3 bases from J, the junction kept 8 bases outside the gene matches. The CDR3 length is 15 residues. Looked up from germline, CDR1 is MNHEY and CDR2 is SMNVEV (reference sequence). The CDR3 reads CASSNDQGADTEAFF. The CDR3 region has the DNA TGTGCCAGCAGTAACGACCAGGGGGCTGACACTGAAGCTTTCTTT.

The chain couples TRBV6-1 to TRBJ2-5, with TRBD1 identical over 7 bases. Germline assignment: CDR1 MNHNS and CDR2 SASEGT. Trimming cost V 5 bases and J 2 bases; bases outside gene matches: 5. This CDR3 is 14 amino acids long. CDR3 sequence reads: CASSQNRGQETQYF. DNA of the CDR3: TGTGCCAGCAGTCAAAACAGGGGACAAGAGACCCAGTACTTC.

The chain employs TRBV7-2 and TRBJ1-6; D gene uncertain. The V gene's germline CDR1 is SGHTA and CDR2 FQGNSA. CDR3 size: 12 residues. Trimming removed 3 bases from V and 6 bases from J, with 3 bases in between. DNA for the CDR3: TGTGCCAGCAGCTTCCTTAATTCACCCCTCCACTTT. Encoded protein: CASSFLNSPLHF.

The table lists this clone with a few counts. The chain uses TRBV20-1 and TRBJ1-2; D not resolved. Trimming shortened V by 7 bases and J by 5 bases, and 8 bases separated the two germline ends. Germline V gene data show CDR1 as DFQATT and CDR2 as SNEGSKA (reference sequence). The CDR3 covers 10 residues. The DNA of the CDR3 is TGCAGTGTGAAAGCGTATGGCTACACCTTC. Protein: CSVKAYGYTF.

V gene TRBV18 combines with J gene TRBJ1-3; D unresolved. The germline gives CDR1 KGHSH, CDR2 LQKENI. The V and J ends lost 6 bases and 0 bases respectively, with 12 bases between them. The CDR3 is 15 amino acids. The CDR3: CASSRMDPSGNTIYF. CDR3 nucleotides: TGTGCCAGCTCGCGGATGGACCCCTCTGGAAACACCATATATTTT.